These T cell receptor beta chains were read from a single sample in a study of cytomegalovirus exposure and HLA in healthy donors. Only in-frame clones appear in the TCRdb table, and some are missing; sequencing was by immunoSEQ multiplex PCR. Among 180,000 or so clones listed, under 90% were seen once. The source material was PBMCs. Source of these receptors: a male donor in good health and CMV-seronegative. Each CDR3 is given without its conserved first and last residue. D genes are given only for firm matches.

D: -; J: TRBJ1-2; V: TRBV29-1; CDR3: SVFELGYT
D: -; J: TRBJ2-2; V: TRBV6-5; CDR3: ASRYTSLAGGELF
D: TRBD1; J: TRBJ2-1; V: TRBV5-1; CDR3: ASSLGGQGRGTYNEQF
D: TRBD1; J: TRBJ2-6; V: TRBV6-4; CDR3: ASSPKTGSGANVLT
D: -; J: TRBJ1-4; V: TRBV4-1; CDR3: ASSRVTDGGEKLF
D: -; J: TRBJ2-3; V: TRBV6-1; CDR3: ASRTRLGGPDTQY
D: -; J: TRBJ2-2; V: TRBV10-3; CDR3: AISEQGIGELF
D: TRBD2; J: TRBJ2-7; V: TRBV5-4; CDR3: ASSAGRHSYEQY
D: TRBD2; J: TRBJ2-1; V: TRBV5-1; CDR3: ASSHLGEPLAGGNEQF
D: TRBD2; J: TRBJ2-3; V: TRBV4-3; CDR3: ASSQAPGGDSTDTQY
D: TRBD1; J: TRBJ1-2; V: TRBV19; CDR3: ASSTRGTGLSRNYGYT
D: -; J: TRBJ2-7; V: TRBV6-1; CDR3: ASSGQLAEQY
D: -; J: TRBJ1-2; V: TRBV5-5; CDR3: ASSYAWTANGYT
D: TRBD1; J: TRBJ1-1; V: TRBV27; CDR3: ASSYNRGQGTEAF
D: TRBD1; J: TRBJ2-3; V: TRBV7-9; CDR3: ASSPGDRGGDTQY
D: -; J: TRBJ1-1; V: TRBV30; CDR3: AWSHQGRGVGAF
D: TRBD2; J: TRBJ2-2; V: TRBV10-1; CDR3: ASSGLAGVTGELF
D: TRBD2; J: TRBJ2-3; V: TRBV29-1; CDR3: SVGLAGVPDTQY
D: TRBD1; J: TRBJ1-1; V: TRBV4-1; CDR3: ASSQGPGQMNTEAF